This TCR beta chain appears in the sequencing data of a study of control samples from healthy donors and cancer patients (TCRdb year 2020). Details on this clone: Its antigen remains undetermined. Base qualities were left out, and no much larger clone turns up one base away.

The library was made by the immunoSEQ multiplex PCR assay. TCRdb limited this immuneACCESS table to in-frame rearrangements with V and J called. A share of clones is missing; checked studies link under half to unresolved V genes, and the rest is unexplained. The sample table shows 100,000 to 150,000 clones, and around 87% are seen once. Together, the top ten hold 8% to 9% of the sample. V sheds 5 bases and J sheds 1 base, leaving 12 bases between their ends. From a lookup of the germline V gene, CDR1 and CDR2 are SQVTM and ANQGSEA. CDR3 length: 13 amino acids, cysteine to phenylalanine. Only CDR3 DNA is held: 39 bases, read in frame from base 1.

The receptor comes from a man aged 40-49 years in good health. Input material: blood. The rearranged segments are TRBV29-1 and TRBJ2-7, with no confidently assigned D gene. DNA sequence: TGCAGCGTTCGTCGGTCAGATTCCTACGAGCAGTACTTC. It specifies CSVRRSDSYEQYF.